This TCR beta chain was captured by sequencing in a study of tumor-infiltrating lymphocytes in primary liver carcinoma (dated by TCRdb to about 2017). At the level of the whole study: The five patients, three men and two women aged 30 to 69 years, had hepatocellular carcinoma (four) or combined HCC and intrahepatic cholangiocarcinoma (one). The five patients had tumors staged T1-T3 N0M0, with maximum diameters ranging from about 4 to 11 cm. Each sample produced about 3.65 to 7.13 million productive TCRbeta reads, and read depth showed no significant difference between tissue types. For each liver tumor, the study sampled five regions along with adjacent normal tissue and blood, and applied TCRbeta repertoire sequencing, expression microarrays and whole-exome sequencing. A total of 35 or so specimens from 5 patients underwent TCRbeta repertoire sequencing, comprising 25 tumor regions, 5 adjacent noncancerous liver tissues and 5 peripheral blood samples. Reproducibility between technical replicate repertoires was high, with correlation coefficients above 0.95 and mean shared-clone rates approximately 0.91.

For this clonotype: Which antigen it targets is not known. No much larger clonotype is one base removed from it; base qualities were not supplied.

TCRbeta-specific cDNA was reverse-transcribed from 500 ng total RNA using a constant-region primer and ProtoScript II reverse transcriptase. Three nested multiplex PCR rounds, following a slightly modified ARM-PCR procedure, were used to build the TCRbeta libraries. The first two PCR rounds used multiplex TRBV1-TRBV30 forward primers with a Cbeta reverse primer, each for approximately 11 cycles. Sample barcodes and Illumina adapters were added in a final 25-cycle PCR with Deep VentR polymerase. Before sequencing, amplicons of 200-500 bp were gel-purified using a QIAquick gel extraction kit. The TCRbeta amplicons were sequenced with 250-bp paired-end reads on an Illumina HiSeq 2500. Processing in the source paper ran as follows. Trimmomatic v0.33 was used to quality-trim the reads, and FLASH v1.2.11 was used to merge paired reads so that full CDR3 sequences could be recovered. V, D and J germline segments were assigned to the rearranged TCRbeta sequences by MiGEC v1.2.1b. Clonotype statistics and Shannon-Wiener diversity indices were calculated with VDJtools v1.0.0. Except for diversity analysis, only each sample's 250 most abundant clonotypes were used in subsequent analyses to reduce sampling bias. TCRdb trimmed public reads at Q25 via fastp, called clones via MiXCR and kept in-frame beta chains. Entries are consolidated by CDR3 protein sequence, retaining the most common genes and DNA. In this record, the V and J calls reflect TCRdb's handling and not the investigators' own analysis. Across this sample there are tens of thousands of distinct CDR3 sequences, with 75% seen only once. The leading ten clones occupy around 41% of the sample.

Total RNA and DNA were co-extracted without cell sorting from around 20-30 mg of bulk tissue using the AllPrep DNA/RNA mini kit. Roughly 5 patients with histopathologically diagnosed primary liver carcinoma underwent surgical resection in China between November 2015 and March 2016. Chronic HBV infection was present in the patients, and the patients were treatment-naive at sampling. Pieces of fresh tumor and adjacent tissue were cut in half, with one half kept in RNAlater at -80 degrees C and the other half sent for histology. What the research found in general, with its limitations: Only the TCR beta chain was sequenced, which likely underestimates true repertoire diversity because unpaired alpha chains were not captured. Compared with blood, tumors had a significantly larger share of the repertoire taken up by the top 250 clones (p = 0.039). Bulk unsorted samples precluded comparing CD4+ and CD8+ T cell repertoires. With just five patients in the study, the authors point out that the findings should be validated in a larger study. Pairs of tumor regions showed greater repertoire overlap (mean about 36%) than tumor-adjacent pairs (roughly 17%) or tumor-blood pairs (approximately 15%), which is consistent with antigen-driven expansion.

Via the germline V gene, CDR1 is SGHTS and CDR2 YDEGEE. The CDR3 runs 16 residues from the cysteine to the phenylalanine. CDR3 DNA is the only sequence kept; it has 48 bases, read in frame from the first base. This chain joins TRBV5-8 to TRBJ1-5; the central 7 bases match TRBD1. Material: tumor-adjacent normal liver tissue. The receptor was derived from a woman aged 30 to 39 with primary liver carcinoma and hepatitis B virus infection. The CDR3 corresponds to CASGLETGWRNQPQHF. Here is the DNA: TGTGCTAGCGGCTTGGAGACAGGGTGGCGCAATCAGCCCCAGCATTTT.